This T cell receptor (beta chain) emerged from a study of vaccination effects on CD4 cells after COVID-19. Whole-study results and caveats: In vaccinees who were healthy, merely 1 out of 255 vaccine-induced clones cross-reacted with common cold coronaviruses. Marked contraction was observed in infection-induced and vaccine-induced clones late after vaccination.

Assay: immunoSEQ multiplex PCR; the TCRdb copy retains only in-frame clones and omits some. The sample holds about 57,000 clones, about 81% seen once. Subsequent to a culture period of under 11 days, CD4+ T cells were isolated. The participants, recipients of two vaccine doses, got either BNT162b2 or mRNA-1273. Nucleocapsid antibodies were negative in the vaccine recipients, who had never had SARS-CoV-2 infection. Concerning this clone: The antigen is unknown.

The sequence was obtained from a human donor who received a COVID-19 vaccine. The sample was CD4+ T cells from PBMCs cultured without peptide, taken after COVID-19 vaccination.

In DNA form, the CDR3 reads TGTGCCAGCAGCTTAGTTCTTCCAGCGGGGGGCACAGATACGCAGTATTTT. Amino acid sequence: CASSLVLPAGGTDTQYF. The rearrangement uses TRBV7-9 and TRBJ2-3; the match to TRBD2 covers 8 bases. Looked up from germline, CDR1 is SEHNR and CDR2 is FQNEAQ (reference sequence). The length of the CDR3 is 17 residues. Trimming removed 1 base from V and 1 base from J; junction bases left unmatched: 7.